These T cell receptor beta chains were read from a single sample in a study of T cells expressing NK-cell markers. TCRdb reworked the 5' RACE reads into one entry per CDR3 protein, no DNA. The listing contains some 300,000 distinct CDR3 sequences. Sequencing input: blood T cells: a sorted CD56 or NKG2C T cell subset, CD4+ or CD8+ T cells, or bulk PBMC T cells (not recorded which). These receptors were taken from a man aged 18 to 29 in good health. CDR3s include the opening cysteine and the closing phenylalanine or tryptophan.

v_call	j_call	cdr3_aa
TRBV12-3/TRBV12-4	TRBJ1-4	CASSLTGSIEKLFF
TRBV12-3/TRBV12-4	TRBJ2-1	CASSFNRARLGEQFF
TRBV6-1	TRBJ1-1	CASSDTWNTEAFF
TRBV20-1	TRBJ1-3	CSATRKSGNTIYF
TRBV29-1	TRBJ2-3	CSVEGLAGADTQYF
TRBV27	TRBJ2-1	CASSLSPGGLAYNEQFF
TRBV7-3	TRBJ2-7	CASSIRPGRSNLYEQYF
TRBV6-5	TRBJ2-1	CASSYTGTGRKDEQFF
TRBV7-9	TRBJ1-1	CASTDPSEAFF
TRBV7-2	TRBJ2-7	CASSLVAGGDYEQYF
TRBV12-3/TRBV12-4	TRBJ2-7	CASSPGLAYEQYF
TRBV18	TRBJ1-2	CASSPLQGMHGYTF
TRBV10-1	TRBJ1-1	CASSPQGARMNTEAFF
TRBV12-3/TRBV12-4	TRBJ2-7	CASSGGRVANEQYF
TRBV19	TRBJ2-1	CASSIPQGVYNEQFF
TRBV24-1	TRBJ1-1	CATSDFSGLGGTEAFF
TRBV11-3	TRBJ1-2	CASSLTSGSNRYGYTF